This TCR beta chain originates from a study of cytomegalovirus exposure and HLA in healthy donors. This clone was observed many times. Its specificity is unknown. Whole-study findings and limits: By a later analysis, the bulk of CMV-associated TCR beta chains appeared HLA-restricted. The availability of immune exposure information extended only to CMV serostatus. Sequencing likely caused a cluster of highly shared sequence variants.

PCR employed 60 Vbeta and 13 Jbeta primers. TCRdb keeps only in-frame clones here, not all; method: immunoSEQ multiplex PCR. The sample has 140,000 to 150,000 clones; around 84% are singletons. Germline-derived CDR1 and CDR2 are MDHEN and SYDVKM. The V end was cut by 5 bases, the J end by 2 bases, with 13 bases between. The CDR3 is made up of 14 amino acids. Sequencing was done on a sample of PBMCs. The chain joins TRBV28 to TRBJ2-7, with a possible D match to TRBD1 (6 bases). The sequence was obtained from a man aged 40-49 years in good health and CMV-seropositive. This chain's CDR3 is CASSPRGRTYEQYF. The CDR3 DNA follows: TGTGCCAGCAGTCCCAGGGGACGGACCTACGAGCAGTACTTC.